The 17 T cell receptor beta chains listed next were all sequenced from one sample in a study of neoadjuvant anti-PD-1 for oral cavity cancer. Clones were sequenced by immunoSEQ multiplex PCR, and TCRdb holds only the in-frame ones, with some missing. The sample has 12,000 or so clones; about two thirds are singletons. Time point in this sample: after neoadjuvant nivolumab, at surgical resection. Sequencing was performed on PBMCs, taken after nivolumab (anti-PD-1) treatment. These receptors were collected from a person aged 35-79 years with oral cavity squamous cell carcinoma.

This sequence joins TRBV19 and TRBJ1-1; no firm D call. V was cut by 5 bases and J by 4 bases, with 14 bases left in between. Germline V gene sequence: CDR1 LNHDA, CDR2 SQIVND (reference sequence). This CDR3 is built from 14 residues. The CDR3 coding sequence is TGTGCCAGTAGTCAAAGTACGGGCGTCACTGAAGCTTTCTTT. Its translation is CASSQSTGVTEAFF.

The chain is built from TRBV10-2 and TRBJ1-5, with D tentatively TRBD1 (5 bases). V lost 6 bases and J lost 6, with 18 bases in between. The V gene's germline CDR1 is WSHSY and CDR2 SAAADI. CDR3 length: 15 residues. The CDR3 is CASSAGRGSSQPQHF. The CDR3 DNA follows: TGCGCCAGCAGCGCAGGGAGGGGAAGTTCTCAGCCCCAGCATTTT.

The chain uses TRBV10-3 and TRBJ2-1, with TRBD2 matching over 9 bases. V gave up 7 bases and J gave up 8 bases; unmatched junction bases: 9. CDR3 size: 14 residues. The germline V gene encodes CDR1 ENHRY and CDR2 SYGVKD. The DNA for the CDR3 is TGTGCCATCATTCCTAGCGGGGAGCGGGATGAGCAGTTCTTC. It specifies CAIIPSGERDEQFF.

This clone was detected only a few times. CDR3 coding DNA: TGCGCCAGCAGCTGGACAGGGGGCAGCAATCAGCCCCAGCATTTT. Translated: CASSWTGGSNQPQHF. The J gene is TRBJ1-5, the V gene TRBV5-1; 11 nucleotides match TRBD1. This CDR3 is built from 15 residues. V was clipped by 3 bases and J by 1 base; unmatched bases: 0. From germline, CDR1 is SGHRS and CDR2 YFSETQ.

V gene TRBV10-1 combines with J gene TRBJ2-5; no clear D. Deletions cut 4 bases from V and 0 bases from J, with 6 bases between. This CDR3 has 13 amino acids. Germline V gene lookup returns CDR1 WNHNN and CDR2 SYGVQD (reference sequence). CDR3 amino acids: CASSADYQETQYF. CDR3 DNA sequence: TGCGCCAGCAGTGCTGACTACCAAGAGACCCAGTACTTC.

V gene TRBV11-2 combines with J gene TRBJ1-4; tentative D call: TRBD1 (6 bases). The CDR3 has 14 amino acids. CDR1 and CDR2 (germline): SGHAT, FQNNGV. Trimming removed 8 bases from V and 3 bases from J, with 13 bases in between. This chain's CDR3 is CASEGEGSNEKLFF. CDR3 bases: TGTGCCAGCGAGGGGGAGGGTTCTAATGAAAAACTGTTTTTT.

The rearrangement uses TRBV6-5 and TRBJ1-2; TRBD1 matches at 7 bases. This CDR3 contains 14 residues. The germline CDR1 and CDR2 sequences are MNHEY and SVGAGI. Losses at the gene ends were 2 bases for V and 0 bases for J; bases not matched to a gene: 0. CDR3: CASSYGTANYGYTF. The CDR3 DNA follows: TGTGCCAGCAGTTACGGGACAGCTAACTATGGCTACACCTTC.

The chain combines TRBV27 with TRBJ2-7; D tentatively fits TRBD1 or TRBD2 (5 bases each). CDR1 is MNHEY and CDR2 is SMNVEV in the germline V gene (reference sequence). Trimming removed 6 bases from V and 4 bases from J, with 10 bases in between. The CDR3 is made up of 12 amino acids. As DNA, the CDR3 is TGTGCCAGCAGATGGGGACCTTACGAGCAGTACTTC. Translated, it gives CASRWGPYEQYF.

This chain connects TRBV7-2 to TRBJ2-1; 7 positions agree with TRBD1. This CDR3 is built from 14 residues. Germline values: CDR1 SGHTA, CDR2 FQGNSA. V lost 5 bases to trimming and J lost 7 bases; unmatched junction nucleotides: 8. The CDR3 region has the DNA TGTGCCAGCAGCAGGGGGCATGGGGTGAATGAGCAGTTCTTC. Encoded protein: CASSRGHGVNEQFF.

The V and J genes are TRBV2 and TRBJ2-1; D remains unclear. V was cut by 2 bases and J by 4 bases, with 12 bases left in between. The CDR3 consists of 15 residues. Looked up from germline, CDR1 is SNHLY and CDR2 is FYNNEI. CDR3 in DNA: TGTGCCAGCAGTGAAAGTGACTTCCCTTACAATGAGCAGTTCTTC. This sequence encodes CASSESDFPYNEQFF.

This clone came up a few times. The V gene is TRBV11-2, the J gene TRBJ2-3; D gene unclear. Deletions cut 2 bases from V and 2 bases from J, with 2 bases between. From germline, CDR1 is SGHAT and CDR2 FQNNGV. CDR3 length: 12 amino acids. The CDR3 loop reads CASSLFTDTQYF. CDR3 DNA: TGTGCCAGCAGCTTATTCACAGATACGCAGTATTTT.

The CDR3 protein is CASSSGPRAYEQYF. CDR3 in DNA: TGCGCCAGCAGCTCGGGACCTAGGGCCTACGAGCAGTACTTC. The chain employs TRBV5-1 and TRBJ2-7; D tentatively fits TRBD1 or TRBD2 (5 bases each). The germline V gene encodes CDR1 SGHRS and CDR2 YFSETQ. This CDR3 has 14 amino acids. V shed 3 bases and J shed 2 bases, with 12 bases lying between them. The full variable domain, in which reference TRBV5-1 and TRBJ2-7 provide the parts outside the CDR3, is KAGVTQTPRYLIKTRGQQVTLSCSPISGHRSVSWYQQTPGQGLQFLFEYFSETQRNKGNFPGRFSGRQFSNSRSEMNVSTLELGDSALYLCASSSGPRAYEQYFGPGTRLTVT.

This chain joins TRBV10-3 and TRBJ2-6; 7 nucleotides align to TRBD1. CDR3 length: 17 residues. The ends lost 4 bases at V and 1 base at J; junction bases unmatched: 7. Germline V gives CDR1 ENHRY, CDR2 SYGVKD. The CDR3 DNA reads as TGTGCCATCAGTGGCGCAGGGGGTCAGTCTGGGGCCAACGTCCTGACTTTC. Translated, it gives CAISGAGGQSGANVLTF.

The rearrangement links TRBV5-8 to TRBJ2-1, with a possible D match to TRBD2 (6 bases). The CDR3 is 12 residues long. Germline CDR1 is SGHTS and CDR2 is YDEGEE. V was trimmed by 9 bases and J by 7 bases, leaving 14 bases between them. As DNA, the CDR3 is TGTGCCATCCCGGCGGGATGGAATGAGCAGTTCTTC. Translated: CAIPAGWNEQFF.

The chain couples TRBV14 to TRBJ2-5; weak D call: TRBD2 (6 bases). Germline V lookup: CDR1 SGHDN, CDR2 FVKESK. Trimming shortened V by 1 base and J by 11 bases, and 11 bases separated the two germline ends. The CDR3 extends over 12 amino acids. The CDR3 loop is CASSQVARGQYF. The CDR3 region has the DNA TGTGCCAGCAGCCAAGTGGCCCGGGGGCAGTACTTC.

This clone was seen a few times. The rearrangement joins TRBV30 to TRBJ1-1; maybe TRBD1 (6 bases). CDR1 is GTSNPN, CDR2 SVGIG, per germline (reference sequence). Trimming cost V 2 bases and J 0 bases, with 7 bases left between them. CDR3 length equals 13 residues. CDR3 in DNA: TGTGCCTGGAGTAGACAGGTGAACACTGAAGCTTTCTTT. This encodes CAWSRQVNTEAFF.

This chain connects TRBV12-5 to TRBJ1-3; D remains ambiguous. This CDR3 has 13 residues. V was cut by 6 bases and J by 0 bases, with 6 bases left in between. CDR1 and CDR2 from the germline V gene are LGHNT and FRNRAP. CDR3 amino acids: CASGEISGNTIYF. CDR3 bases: TGTGCTAGTGGAGAGATCTCTGGAAACACCATATATTTT. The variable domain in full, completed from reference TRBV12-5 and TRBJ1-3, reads DARVTQTPRHKVTEMGQEVTMRCQPILGHNTVFWYRQTMMQGLELLAYFRNRAPLDDSGMPKDRFSAEMPDATLATLKIQPSEPRDSAVYFCASGEISGNTIYFGEGSWLTVV.